The 5 T cell receptor beta chains in this list originate from one sample, sequenced in a study of blood T cell repertoires in COVID-19. Method: immunoSEQ multiplex PCR; TCRdb's copy keeps in-frame clones and lacks some. The sample contains almost 95,000 clones, about two thirds of which appear only once. The sample was peripheral blood. The receptors shown here come from a woman aged 55-70 years in a cohort sampled during active or convalescent COVID-19.

The chain is built from TRBV7-8 and TRBJ2-1; TRBD1 agrees at 10 bases. The CDR3 length is 15 residues. With 2 bases clipped from V and 9 bases from J, the junction kept 7 bases outside the gene matches. Per the germline V gene, CDR1 is SGHVS and CDR2 is FQNEAQ. CDR3 loop: CASSLMGQGTTEQFF. CDR3 DNA sequence: TGTGCCAGCAGCTTAATGGGACAGGGGACAACTGAGCAGTTCTTC.

V gene TRBV5-4 combines with J gene TRBJ1-1, with D unclear. This CDR3 is 15 amino acids long. V was clipped by 6 bases and J by 0 bases, with 15 bases between them. Looked up from germline, CDR1 is SGHNT and CDR2 is YYREEE (reference sequence). CDR3 in DNA: TGTGCCAGCACCCCGGGTGGAACGATGAACACTGAAGCTTTCTTT. Protein: CASTPGGTMNTEAFF.

This sequence joins TRBV7-9 and TRBJ1-5, with 10 bases that match TRBD1. Germline CDR1 is SEHNR and CDR2 is FQNEAQ (reference sequence). There are 14 residues in the CDR3. V was clipped by 5 bases and J by 15 bases; unmatched bases: 13. The CDR3 sequence is CASSRGQGTSEVHF. Written as DNA, the CDR3 is TGTGCCAGCAGCCGGGGACAGGGGACGAGCGAAGTGCATTTT.

The gene calls are TRBV10-2 and TRBJ2-1; 9 nucleotides agree with TRBD2. The CDR3 is made up of 15 amino acids. The trim removed 0 bases at V and 6 bases at J, leaving 3 bases unmatched. Germline loops: CDR1 WSHSY, CDR2 SAAADI. CDR3 sequence (DNA): TGCGCCAGCAGTGAGTCGGGACTAGCCAGCAATGAGCAGTTCTTC. Translating it yields CASSESGLASNEQFF.

The chain has TRBV11-2 and TRBJ2-3; 7 bases match TRBD2. This CDR3 has 15 amino acids. With V trimmed by 2 bases and J by 2 bases, 4 bases remained unmatched. Germline V gene data show CDR1 as SGHAT and CDR2 as FQNNGV. The CDR3 protein is CASSLRGVHTDTQYF. CDR3 coding DNA: TGTGCCAGCAGCTTACGGGGGGTTCACACAGATACGCAGTATTTT.